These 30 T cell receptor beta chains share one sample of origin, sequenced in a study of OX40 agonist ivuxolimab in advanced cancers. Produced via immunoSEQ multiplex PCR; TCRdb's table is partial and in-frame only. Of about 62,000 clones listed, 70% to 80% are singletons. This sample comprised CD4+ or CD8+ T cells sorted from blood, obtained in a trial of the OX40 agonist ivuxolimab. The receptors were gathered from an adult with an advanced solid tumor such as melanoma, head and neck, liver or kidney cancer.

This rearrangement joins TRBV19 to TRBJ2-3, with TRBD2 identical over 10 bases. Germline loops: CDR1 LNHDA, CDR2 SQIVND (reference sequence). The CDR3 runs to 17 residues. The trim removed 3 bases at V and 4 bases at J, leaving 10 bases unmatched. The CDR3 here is CASSIGLAGDGADTQYF. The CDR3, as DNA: TGTGCCAGTAGTATTGGGCTAGCGGGAGATGGCGCAGATACGCAGTATTTT. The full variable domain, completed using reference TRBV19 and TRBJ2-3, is DGGITQSPKYLFRKEGQNVTLSCEQNLNHDAMYWYRQDPGQGLRLIYYSQIVNDFQKGDIAEGYSVSREKKESFPLTVTSAQKNPTAFYLCASSIGLAGDGADTQYFGPGTRLTVL.

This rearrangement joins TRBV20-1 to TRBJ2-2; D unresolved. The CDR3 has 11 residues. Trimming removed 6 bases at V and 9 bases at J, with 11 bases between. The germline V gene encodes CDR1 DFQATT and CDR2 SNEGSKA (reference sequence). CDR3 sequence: CSATDRRELFF. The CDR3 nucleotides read TGCAGTGCCACAGACCGGCGGGAGCTGTTTTTT.

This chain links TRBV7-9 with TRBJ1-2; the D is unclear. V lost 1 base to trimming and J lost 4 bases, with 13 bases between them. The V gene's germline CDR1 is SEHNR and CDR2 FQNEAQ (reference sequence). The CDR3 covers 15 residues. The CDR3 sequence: CASSLDPGRSYGYTF. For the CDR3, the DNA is TGTGCCAGCAGCTTAGACCCCGGACGGTCCTATGGCTACACCTTC.

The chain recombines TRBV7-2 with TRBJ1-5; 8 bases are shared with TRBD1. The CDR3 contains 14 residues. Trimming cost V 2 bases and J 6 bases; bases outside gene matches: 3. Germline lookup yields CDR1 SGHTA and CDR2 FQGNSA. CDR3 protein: CASSLSGGGQPQHF. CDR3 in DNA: TGTGCCAGCAGCTTATCAGGGGGCGGTCAGCCCCAGCATTTT.

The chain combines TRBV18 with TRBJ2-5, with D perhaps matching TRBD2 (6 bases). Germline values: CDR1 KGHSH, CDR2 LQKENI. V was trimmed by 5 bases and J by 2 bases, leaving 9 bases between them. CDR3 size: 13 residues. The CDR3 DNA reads TGTGCCAGCTCAGGGGGGTTGCAAGAGACCCAGTACTTC. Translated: CASSGGLQETQYF.

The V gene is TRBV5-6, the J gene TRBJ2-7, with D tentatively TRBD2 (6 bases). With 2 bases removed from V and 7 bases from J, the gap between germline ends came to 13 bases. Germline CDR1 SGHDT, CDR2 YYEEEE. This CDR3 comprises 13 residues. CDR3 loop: CASSFFSGGEQYF. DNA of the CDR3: TGTGCCAGCAGCTTTTTTAGCGGAGGGGAGCAGTACTTC.

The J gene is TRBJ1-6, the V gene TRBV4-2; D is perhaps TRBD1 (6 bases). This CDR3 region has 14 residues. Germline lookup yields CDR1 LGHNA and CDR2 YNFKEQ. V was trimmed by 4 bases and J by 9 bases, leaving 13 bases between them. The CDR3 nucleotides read TGTGCCAGCAGCCCACAGGGAGGAGGTTCACCCCTCCACTTT. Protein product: CASSPQGGGSPLHF.

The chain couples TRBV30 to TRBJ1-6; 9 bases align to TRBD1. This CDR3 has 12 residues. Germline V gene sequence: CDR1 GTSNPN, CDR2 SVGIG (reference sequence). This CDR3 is CAQGAESSPLHF. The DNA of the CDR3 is TGTGCACAGGGGGCCGAAAGTTCACCCCTCCACTTT.

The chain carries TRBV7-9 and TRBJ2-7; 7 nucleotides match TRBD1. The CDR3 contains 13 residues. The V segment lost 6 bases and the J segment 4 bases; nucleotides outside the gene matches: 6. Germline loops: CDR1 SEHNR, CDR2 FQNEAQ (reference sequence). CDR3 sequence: CASSRRQGYEQYF. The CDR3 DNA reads TGTGCCAGCAGTCGTAGACAGGGATACGAGCAGTACTTC.

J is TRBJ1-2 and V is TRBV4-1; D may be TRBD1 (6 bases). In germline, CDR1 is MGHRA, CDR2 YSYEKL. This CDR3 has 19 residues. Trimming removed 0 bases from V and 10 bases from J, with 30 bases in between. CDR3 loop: CASSQEVRAGEAGKRHYTF. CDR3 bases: TGCGCCAGCAGCCAAGAAGTAAGGGCAGGGGAGGCGGGAAAGCGTCACTACACCTTC.

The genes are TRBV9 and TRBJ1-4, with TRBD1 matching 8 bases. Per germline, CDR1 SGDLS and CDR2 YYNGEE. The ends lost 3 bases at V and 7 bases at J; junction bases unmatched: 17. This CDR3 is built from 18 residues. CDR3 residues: CASSAKFLDRELTEKLFF. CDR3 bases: TGTGCCAGCAGCGCCAAATTTCTGGACAGGGAGCTAACTGAAAAACTGTTTTTT.

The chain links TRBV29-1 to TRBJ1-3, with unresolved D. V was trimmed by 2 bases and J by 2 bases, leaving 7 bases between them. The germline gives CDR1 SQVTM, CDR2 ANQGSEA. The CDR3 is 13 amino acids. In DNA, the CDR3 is TGCAGCGTTGAAAGGGATACTGGAAACACCATATATTTT. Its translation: CSVERDTGNTIYF.

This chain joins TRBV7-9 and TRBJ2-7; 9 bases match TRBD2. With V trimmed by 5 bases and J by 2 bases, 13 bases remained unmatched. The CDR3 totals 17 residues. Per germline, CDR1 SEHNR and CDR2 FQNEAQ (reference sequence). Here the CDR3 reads CASSPYSGSRSTYEQYF. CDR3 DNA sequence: TGTGCCAGCAGCCCGTATAGCGGGAGCAGGTCAACCTACGAGCAGTACTTC.

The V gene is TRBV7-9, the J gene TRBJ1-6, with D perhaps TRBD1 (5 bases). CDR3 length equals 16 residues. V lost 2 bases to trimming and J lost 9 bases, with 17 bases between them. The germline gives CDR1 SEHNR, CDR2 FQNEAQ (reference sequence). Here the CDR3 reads CASSLLEGPRGSPLHF. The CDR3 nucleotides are TGTGCCAGCAGCTTATTAGAGGGGCCTAGGGGTTCACCCCTCCACTTT.

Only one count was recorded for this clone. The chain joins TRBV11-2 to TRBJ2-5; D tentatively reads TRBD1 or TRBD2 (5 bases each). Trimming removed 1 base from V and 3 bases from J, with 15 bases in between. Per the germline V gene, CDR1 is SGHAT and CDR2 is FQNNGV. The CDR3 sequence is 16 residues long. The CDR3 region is CASSLVLAGREETQYF. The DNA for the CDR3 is TGTGCCAGCAGCTTAGTGTTGGCAGGGCGGGAAGAGACCCAGTACTTC.

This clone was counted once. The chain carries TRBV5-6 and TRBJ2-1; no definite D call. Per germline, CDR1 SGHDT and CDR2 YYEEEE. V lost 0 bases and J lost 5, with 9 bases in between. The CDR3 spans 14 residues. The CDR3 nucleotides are TGTGCCAGCAGCTTGGGGCCAAACGACAATGAGCAGTTCTTC. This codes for CASSLGPNDNEQFF.

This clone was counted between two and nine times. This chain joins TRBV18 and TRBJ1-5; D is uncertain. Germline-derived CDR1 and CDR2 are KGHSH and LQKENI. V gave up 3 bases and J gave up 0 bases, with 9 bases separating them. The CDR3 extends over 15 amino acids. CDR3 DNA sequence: TGTGCCAGCTCACCTGGCCAGAATAGCAATCAGCCCCAGCATTTT. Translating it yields CASSPGQNSNQPQHF.

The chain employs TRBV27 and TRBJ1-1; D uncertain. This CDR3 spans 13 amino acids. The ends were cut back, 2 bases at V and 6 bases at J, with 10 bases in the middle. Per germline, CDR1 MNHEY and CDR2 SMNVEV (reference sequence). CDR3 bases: TGTGCCAGCAGTTTAACAGCCAACGCTGAAGCTTTCTTT. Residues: CASSLTANAEAFF.

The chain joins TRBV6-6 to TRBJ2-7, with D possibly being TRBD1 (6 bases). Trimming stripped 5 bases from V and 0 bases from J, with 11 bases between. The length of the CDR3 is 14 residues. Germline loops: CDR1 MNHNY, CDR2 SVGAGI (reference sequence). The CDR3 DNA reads TGTGCCAGCAGTCCGCGAGGGGGCTCCTACGAGCAGTACTTC. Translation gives CASSPRGGSYEQYF.

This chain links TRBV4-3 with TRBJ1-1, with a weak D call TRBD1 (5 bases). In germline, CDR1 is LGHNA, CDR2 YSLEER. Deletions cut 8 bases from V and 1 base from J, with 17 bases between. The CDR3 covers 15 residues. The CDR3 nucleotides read TGCGCCAGCGAACTAGGTGTAGGACAGAACACTGAAGCTTTCTTT. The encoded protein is CASELGVGQNTEAFF.

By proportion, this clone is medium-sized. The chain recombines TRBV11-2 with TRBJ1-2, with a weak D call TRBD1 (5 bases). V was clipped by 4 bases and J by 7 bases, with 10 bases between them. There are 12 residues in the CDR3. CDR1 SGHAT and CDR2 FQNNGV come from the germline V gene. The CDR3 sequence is CASSSGWSGYTF. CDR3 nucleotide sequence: TGTGCCAGCAGCTCAGGGTGGTCTGGCTACACCTTC.

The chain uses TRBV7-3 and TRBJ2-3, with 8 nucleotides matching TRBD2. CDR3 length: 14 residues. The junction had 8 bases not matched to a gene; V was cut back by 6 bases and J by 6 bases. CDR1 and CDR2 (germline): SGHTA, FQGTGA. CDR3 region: CASSRGLAGDTQYF. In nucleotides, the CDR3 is TGTGCCAGCAGTCGTGGACTAGCTGGGGATACGCAGTATTTT.

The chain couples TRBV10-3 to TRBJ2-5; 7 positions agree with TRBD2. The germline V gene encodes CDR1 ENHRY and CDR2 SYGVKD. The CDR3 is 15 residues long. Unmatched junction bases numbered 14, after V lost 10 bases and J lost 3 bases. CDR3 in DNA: TGTGCCACCGATGACAAGGCGGCGGGGGAAGAGACCCAGTACTTC. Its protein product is CATDDKAAGEETQYF.

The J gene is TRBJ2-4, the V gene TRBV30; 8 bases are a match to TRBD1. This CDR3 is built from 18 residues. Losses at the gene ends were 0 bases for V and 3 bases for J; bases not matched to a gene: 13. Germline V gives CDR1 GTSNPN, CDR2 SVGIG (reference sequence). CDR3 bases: TGTGCCTGGAGTGTATTTATCGACAGGGGAATTGACAAAAACATTCAGTACTTC. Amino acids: CAWSVFIDRGIDKNIQYF.

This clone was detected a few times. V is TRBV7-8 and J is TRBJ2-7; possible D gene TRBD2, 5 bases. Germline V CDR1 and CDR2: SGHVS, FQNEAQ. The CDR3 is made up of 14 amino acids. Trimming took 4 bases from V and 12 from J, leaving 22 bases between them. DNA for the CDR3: TGTGCCAGCAGCTCAGACGGGATGGGCCGTTGGAGGTACTTC. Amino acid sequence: CASSSDGMGRWRYF.

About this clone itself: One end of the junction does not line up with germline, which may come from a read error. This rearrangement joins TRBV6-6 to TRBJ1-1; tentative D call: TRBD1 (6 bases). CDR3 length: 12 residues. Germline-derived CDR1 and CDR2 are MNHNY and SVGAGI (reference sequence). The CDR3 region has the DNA TGTGCCAGCAGTAACTCAGGGGTTGACGCTTTCTTT. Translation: CASSNSGVDAFF.

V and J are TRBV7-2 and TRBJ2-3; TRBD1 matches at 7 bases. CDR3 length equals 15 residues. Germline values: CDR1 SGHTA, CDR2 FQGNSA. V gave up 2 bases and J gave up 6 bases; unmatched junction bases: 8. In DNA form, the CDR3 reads TGTGCCAGCAGCTTAAAGACAGGGAATTGGGATACGCAGTATTTT. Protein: CASSLKTGNWDTQYF.

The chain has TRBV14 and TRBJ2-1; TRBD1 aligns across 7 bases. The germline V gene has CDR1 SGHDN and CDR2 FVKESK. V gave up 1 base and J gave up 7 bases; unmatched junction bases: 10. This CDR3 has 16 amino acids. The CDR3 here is CASSQGDRVGGNEQFF. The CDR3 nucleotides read TGTGCCAGCAGCCAAGGAGACAGGGTAGGAGGAAATGAGCAGTTCTTC.

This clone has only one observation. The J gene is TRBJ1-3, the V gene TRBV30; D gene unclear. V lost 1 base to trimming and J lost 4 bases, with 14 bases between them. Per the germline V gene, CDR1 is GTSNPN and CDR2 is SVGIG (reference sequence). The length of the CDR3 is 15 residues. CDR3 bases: TGTGCCTGGAGTGCTCTCGGGGTCCGAGGAAACACCATATATTTT. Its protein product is CAWSALGVRGNTIYF.

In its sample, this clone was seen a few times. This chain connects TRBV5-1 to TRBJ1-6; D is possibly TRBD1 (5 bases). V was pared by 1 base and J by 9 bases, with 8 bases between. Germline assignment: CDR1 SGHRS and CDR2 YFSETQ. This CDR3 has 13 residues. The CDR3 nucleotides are TGCGCCAGCAGCTTGAGTGGGGGTTCACCCCTCCACTTT. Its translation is CASSLSGGSPLHF.